Given below is one T cell receptor (beta chain) in context. The target antigen is unknown. This record comes from a study of cytomegalovirus exposure and HLA in healthy donors. Whole-study results and caveats: Several of the most significant clusters appeared linked to common viral pathogens, based on a later analysis. Previous analysis showed most TCR beta V segments were productive about 87% or about 30% of the time.

PCR was performed using 60 Vbeta and 13 Jbeta primers. The table came from immunoSEQ multiplex PCR; TCRdb's copy has only in-frame clones and leaves some out. Here the sample spans around 59,000 clones, 75% to 85% being singletons. Germline V gives CDR1 SGHAT, CDR2 FQNNGV. After removal of 5 bases from V and 3 bases from J, the junction contained 16 bases not matched to a gene. The CDR3 spans 17 residues. The sample comprised PBMCs. The rearrangement links TRBV11-2 to TRBJ2-7; TRBD1 matches at 7 bases. This receptor was identified in a woman in her thirties or forties in good health and CMV-seronegative. CDR3 region: CASSPIKNRDRFYEQYF. In nucleotides, the CDR3 is TGTGCCAGCAGCCCAATCAAAAACCGGGACAGATTCTACGAGCAGTACTTC.